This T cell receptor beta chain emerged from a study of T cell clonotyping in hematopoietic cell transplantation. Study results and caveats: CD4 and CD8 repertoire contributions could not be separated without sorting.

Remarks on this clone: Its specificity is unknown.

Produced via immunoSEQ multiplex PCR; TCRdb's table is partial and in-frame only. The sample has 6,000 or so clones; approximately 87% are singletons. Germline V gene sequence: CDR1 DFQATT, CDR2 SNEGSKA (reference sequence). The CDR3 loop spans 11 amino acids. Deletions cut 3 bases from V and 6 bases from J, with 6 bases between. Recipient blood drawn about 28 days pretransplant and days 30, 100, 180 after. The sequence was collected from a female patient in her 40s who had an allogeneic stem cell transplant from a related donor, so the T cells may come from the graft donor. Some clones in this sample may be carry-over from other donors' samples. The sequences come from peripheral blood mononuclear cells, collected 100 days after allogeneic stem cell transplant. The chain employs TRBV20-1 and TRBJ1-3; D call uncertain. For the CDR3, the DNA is TGCAGTGCTAGTGTACCAAACACCATATATTTT. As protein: CSASVPNTIYF.